Sequencing of this TCR beta chain was carried out in a study of cytomegalovirus exposure and HLA in healthy donors. Whole-study results and caveats: It was reported that the classifier diagnosed cytomegalovirus status with high specificity and sensitivity in both the original and validation cohorts. Specific recognition of CMV antigens was confirmed in vitro for a few chains (all CMV-associated).

About this clone: As yet, its antigen is unknown.

The V end was cut by 0 bases, the J end by 6 bases, with 21 bases between. The CDR3 is 17 amino acids. CDR1 is LGHNA and CDR2 is YSLEER in the germline V gene. Produced via immunoSEQ multiplex PCR; TCRdb's table is partial and in-frame only. The sample has some 170,000 clones, around nine tenths seen once. The gene calls are TRBV4-3 and TRBJ2-7; D possibly corresponds to TRBD1 (6 bases). Sequencing was performed on PBMCs. This clonotype originated in a man aged 18 to 35 in good health and CMV-seropositive. This CDR3 reads CASSQDQGTRRFGEQYF. CDR3 coding DNA: TGCGCCAGCAGCCAAGATCAAGGGACAAGGCGTTTTGGCGAGCAGTACTTC.